This TCR beta chain appears in the sequencing data of a study of radiation and T cells in renal cell carcinoma. Study results and caveats: In blood, top tumor clones expanded by 2 weeks, shrinking by 4.

Some clones are missing from TCRdb's copy, which holds only in-frame ones; the method was immunoSEQ multiplex PCR. The table has 90,000 to 100,000 clones, 75% to 85% seen once. This sample's time point: blood 4 weeks post-SBRT, at nephrectomy. Stated treatment: 15 Gy SBRT to primary tumor, nephrectomy 4 weeks later. Nephrectomy followed 15 Gy stereotactic body radiation by 4 weeks. Blood was sampled at baseline, 2 weeks and 4 weeks after SBRT. Concerning this clone itself: Its antigen is still unknown.

Trimming pared 0 bases from V and 2 bases from J, leaving 12 bases between. This CDR3 has 16 amino acids. Germline CDR1 reads MNHEY; CDR2 reads SMNVEV (reference sequence). The TCR comes from a man aged 55-75 years with renal cell carcinoma. The input for sequencing was blood, taken from a patient whose treatment included radiotherapy and nephrectomy. V usage is TRBV27 and J usage is TRBJ2-3; the D gene is possibly TRBD2 (6 bases). CDR3 amino acids: CASSLSLGLLTDTQYF. In DNA form, the CDR3 reads TGTGCCAGCAGTTTATCGCTAGGACTACTCACAGATACGCAGTATTTT.